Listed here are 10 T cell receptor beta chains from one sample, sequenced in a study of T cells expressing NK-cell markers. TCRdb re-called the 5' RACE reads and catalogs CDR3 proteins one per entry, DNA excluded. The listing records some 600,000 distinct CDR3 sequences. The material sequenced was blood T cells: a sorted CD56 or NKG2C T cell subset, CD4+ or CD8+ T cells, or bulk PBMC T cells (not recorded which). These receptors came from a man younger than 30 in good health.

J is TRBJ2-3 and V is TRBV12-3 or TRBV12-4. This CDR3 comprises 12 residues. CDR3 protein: CASSLQPDTQYF.

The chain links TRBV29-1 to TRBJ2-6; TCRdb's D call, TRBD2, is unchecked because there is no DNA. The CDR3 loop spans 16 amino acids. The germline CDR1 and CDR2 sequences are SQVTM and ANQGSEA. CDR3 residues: CSVEAGPDGGANVLTF. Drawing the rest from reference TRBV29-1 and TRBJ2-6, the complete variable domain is SAVISQKPSRDICQRGTSLTIQCQVDSQVTMMFWYRQQPGQSLTLIATANQGSEATYESGFVIDKFPISRPNLTFSTLTVSNMSPEDSSIYLCSVEAGPDGGANVLTFGAGSRLTVL.

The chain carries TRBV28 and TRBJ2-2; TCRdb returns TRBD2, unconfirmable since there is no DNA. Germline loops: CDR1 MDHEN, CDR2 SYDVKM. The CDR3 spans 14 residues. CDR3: CASSPGGHPGELFF.

This chain's CDR3 is CASSWGLSSTDTQYF. The chain combines TRBV7-7 with TRBJ2-3; TCRdb's D gene call, TRBD2, goes unchecked for lack of DNA. Germline CDR1 SSHAT, CDR2 FNYEAQ (reference sequence). The CDR3 has 15 residues.

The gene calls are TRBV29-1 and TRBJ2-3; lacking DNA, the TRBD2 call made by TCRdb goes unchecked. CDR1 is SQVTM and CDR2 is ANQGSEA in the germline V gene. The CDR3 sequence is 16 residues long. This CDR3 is CSVDGTSSGHTDTQYF.

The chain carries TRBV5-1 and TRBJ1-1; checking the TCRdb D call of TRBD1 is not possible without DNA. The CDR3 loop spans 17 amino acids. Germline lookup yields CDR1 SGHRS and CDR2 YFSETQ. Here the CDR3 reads CASSPHGAGGKNTEAFF. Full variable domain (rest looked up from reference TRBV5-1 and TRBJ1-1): KAGVTQTPRYLIKTRGQQVTLSCSPISGHRSVSWYQQTPGQGLQFLFEYFSETQRNKGNFPGRFSGRQFSNSRSEMNVSTLELGDSALYLCASSPHGAGGKNTEAFFGQGTRLTVV.

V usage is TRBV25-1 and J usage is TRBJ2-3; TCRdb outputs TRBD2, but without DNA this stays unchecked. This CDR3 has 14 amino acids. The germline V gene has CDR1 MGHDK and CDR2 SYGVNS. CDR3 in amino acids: CATQLAGGADTQYF.

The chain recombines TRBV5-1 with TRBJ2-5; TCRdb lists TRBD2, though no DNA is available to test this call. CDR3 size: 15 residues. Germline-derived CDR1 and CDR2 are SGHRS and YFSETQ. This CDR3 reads CASSLLLADEETQYF.

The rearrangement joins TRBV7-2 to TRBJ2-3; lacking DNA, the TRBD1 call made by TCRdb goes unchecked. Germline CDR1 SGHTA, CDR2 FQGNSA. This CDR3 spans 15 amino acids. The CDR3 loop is CASSKGGVNTDTQYF. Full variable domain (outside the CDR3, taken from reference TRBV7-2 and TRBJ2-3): GAGVSQSPSNKVTEKGKDVELRCDPISGHTALYWYRQSLGQGLEFLIYFQGNSAPDKSGLPSDRFSAERTGGSVSTLTIQRTQQEDSAVYLCASSKGGVNTDTQYFGPGTRLTVL.

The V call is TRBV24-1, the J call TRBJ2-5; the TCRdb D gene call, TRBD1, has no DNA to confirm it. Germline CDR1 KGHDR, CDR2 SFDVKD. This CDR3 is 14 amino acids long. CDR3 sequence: CATSDDGAGGTQYF.